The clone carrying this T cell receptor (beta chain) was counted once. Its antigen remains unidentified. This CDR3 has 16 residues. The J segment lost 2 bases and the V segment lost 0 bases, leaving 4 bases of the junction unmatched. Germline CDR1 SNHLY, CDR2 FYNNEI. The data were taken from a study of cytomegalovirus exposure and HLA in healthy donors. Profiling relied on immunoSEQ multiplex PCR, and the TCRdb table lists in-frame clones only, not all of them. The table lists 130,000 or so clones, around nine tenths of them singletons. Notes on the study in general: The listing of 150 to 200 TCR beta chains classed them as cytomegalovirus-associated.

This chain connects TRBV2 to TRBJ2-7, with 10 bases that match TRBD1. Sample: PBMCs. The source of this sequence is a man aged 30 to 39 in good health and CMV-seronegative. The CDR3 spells CASSEALGTGAYEQYF. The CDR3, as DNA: TGTGCCAGCAGTGAAGCGCTTGGGACAGGGGCCTACGAGCAGTACTTC.